This TCR beta chain is from a study of T cell repertoires in cytomegalovirus infection. This clonotype was picked up a small number of times. At one of its ends the junction is not consistent with the germline gene, which may arise from a read error. One entry per CDR3 protein results from TCRdb running MiXCR on the reads. Here the sample spans roughly 760,000 distinct CDR3 sequences, 35% to 45% being singletons. The specimen sequenced was PBMCs. This clonotype was obtained from a human donor in good health (CMV status not recorded). Some clones in this sample may be carry-over from other donors' samples.

This CDR3 is CASSLDGAGTLFF. CDR3 coding DNA: TGTGCCAGCAGCTTAGACGGGGCCGGGACACTCTTTTTC. This rearrangement joins TRBV11-3 to TRBJ2-1; weak D call: TRBD1 (6 bases). This CDR3 has 13 amino acids. Germline lookup yields CDR1 SGHNT and CDR2 YENEEA.